This TCR beta chain was captured in a study of shared clonotypes between healthy human individuals. Background on the study: The donors, two women and three men, were aged 18 to 49.

Profiling relied on immunoSEQ multiplex PCR, and the TCRdb table lists in-frame clones only, not all of them. The data show over 1.5 million clones, with 95% to 99% seen just once and roughly 0.45% held by the top ten. Per the germline V gene, CDR1 is SNHLY and CDR2 is FYNNEI. Inclusive of both ends, the CDR3 amounts to 13 amino acids. Regarding this clone: The DNA is left out, because the CDR3 cannot be placed on it with certainty; the CDR3 is given as TCRdb lists it.

This receptor was identified in a man aged 25-45 years in good health. This chain connects TRBV2 to TRBJ2-3; the table's D call, TRBD2, was not checked against the DNA. Sequencing used naive CD4+ T cells sorted from blood. Subset of the sample: CD45RA+ positively selected. CDR3 in amino acids: CASILGEGHTQYF.